The clone carrying this TCR beta chain was seen more than once but under ten times. Its target is not known. The sample belongs to a study of beta chain features in type 1 diabetes. Background on the study: Examined across all samples were roughly 100 million sorted cells. Findings and limits, study-wide: Patients and controls would be equally affected if PCR favored shorter templates. The study found that naive, central memory and Treg TCRB repertoires appeared more similar in patients than in healthy donors. Moderate but significant shortening of TCRB CDR3s was recorded in all four CD4+ subsets from Type 1 diabetes patients.

Every isolated RNA sample was fully reverse transcribed, so sequencing captured expressed TCRB transcripts. Here immunoSEQ multiplex PCR was the method, and the copy in TCRdb shows in-frame clones only, minus some. The sample has 150,000 or so clones; roughly 8% are singletons. The CDR3 is made up of 14 amino acids. V was pared by 6 bases and J by 5 bases, with 5 bases of the junction left unmatched. Germline CDR1 is SNHLY and CDR2 is FYNNEI. Each sorted fraction was over 95% pure. This sequence joins TRBV2 and TRBJ2-1, with 9 nucleotides matching TRBD1. The clonotype originates from a woman in her late teens or twenties with type 1 diabetes. The specimen was central memory CD4+ T cells from blood. As DNA, the CDR3 is TGTGCCAGCAGAGGGGACAGGGTACACAATGAGCAGTTCTTC. Translation: CASRGDRVHNEQFF.